One sample yielded the 4 T cell receptor beta chains listed below, sequenced in a study of EBV T-cell therapy then PD-1 blockade in nasopharyngeal carcinoma. Antigens of these TCRs are unknown. Sequenced by immunoSEQ multiplex PCR; TCRdb stores in-frame clones only, minus some. The profile shows 20,000 or so clones, roughly four fifths of them singletons. Sample time point: 266 days after commencement of treatment, after nivolumab therapy. Described treatment: AdE1-LMPpoly-expanded autologous EBV-specific T-cell therapy followed by anti-PD-1 nivolumab. The material sequenced was CD8+ T cells from blood, taken at day 266 from a patient whose treatment included autologous EBV-specific T cells and nivolumab. The receptors stem from a man aged 35 to 55 with nasopharyngeal carcinoma.

This clone came up once. The chain combines TRBV19 with TRBJ2-3, with D unresolved. V lost 2 bases to trimming and J lost 7 bases, with 10 bases between them. CDR3 length: 13 residues. Germline-derived CDR1 and CDR2 are LNHDA and SQIVND (reference sequence). The CDR3 reads CASSINDKHTQYF. The CDR3, as DNA: TGTGCCAGTAGTATAAATGACAAGCATACGCAGTATTTT.

This chain joins TRBV19 and TRBJ1-3; unclear D gene. Germline V gives CDR1 LNHDA, CDR2 SQIVND (reference sequence). V lost 0 bases, J lost 0 bases, and 9 bases lay in between. This CDR3 is 16 amino acids long. CDR3 region: CASSIDLLYSGNTIYF. The CDR3 DNA reads TGTGCCAGTAGTATAGATCTATTATACTCTGGAAACACCATATATTTT.

The rearrangement links TRBV5-1 to TRBJ2-3; 9 nucleotides line up with TRBD2. The CDR3 totals 16 residues. Per germline, CDR1 SGHRS and CDR2 YFSETQ. J gave up 4 bases and V 0 bases, and 6 bases lay outside the gene matches. The CDR3 DNA sequence: TGCGCCAGCAGCTTGGCCGGGCGGGGGGGCCCAGATACGCAGTATTTT. Protein sequence: CASSLAGRGGPDTQYF.

The CDR3 sequence: CASRFRADKRSTDTQYF. DNA for the CDR3: TGCGCCAGCAGATTCAGGGCAGATAAGAGATCCACAGATACGCAGTATTTT. The genes are TRBV4-1 and TRBJ2-3; possible D gene TRBD1, 5 bases. The CDR3 length is 17 residues. Germline V gives CDR1 MGHRA, CDR2 YSYEKL. With 6 bases removed from V and 2 bases from J, the gap between germline ends came to 21 bases.